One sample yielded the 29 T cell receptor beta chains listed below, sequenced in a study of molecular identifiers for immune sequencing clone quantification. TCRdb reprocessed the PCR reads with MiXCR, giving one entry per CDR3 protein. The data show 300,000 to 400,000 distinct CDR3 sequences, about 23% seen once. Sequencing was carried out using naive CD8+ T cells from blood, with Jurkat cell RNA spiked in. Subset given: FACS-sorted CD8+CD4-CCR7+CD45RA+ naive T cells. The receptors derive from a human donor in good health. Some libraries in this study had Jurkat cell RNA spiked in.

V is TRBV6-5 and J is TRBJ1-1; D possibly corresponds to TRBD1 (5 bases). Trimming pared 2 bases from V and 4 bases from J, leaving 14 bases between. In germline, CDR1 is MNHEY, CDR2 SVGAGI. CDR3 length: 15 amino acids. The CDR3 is CASSYGTGVVTEAFF. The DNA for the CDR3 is TGTGCCAGCAGTTACGGAACGGGGGTAGTCACTGAAGCTTTCTTT.

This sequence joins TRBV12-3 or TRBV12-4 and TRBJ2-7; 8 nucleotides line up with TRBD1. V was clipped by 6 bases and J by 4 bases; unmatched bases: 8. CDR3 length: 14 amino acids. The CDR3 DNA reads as TGTGCCAGCAGCACCAGCAGGGGGCTTTACGAGCAGTACTTC. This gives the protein CASSTSRGLYEQYF.

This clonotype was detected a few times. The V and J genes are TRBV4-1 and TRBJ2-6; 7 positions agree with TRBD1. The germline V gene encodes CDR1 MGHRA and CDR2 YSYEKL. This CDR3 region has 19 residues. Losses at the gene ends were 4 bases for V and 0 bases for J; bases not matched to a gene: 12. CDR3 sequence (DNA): TGCGCCAGCAGCCCTTATGGGGACAGAGAGAGCTCTGGGGCCAACGTCCTGACTTTC. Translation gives CASSPYGDRESSGANVLTF.

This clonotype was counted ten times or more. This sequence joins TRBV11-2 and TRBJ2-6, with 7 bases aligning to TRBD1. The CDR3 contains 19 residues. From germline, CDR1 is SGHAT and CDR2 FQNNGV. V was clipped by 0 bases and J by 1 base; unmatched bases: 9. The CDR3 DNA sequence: TGTGCCAGCAGCTTAGATCTACCGGACAGGAGGTCTGGGGCCAACGTCCTGACTTTC. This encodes CASSLDLPDRRSGANVLTF.

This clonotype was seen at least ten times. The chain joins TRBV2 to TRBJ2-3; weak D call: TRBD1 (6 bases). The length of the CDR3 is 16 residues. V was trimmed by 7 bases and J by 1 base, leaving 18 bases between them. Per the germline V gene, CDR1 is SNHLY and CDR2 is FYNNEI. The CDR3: CASTRGGATRTDTQYF. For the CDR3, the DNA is TGTGCCAGCACCAGGGGTGGCGCGACCCGCACAGATACGCAGTATTTT.

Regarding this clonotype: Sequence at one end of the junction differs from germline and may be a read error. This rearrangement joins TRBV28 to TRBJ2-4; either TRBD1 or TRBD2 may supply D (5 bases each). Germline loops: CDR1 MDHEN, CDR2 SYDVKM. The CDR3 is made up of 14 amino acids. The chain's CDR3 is CARSLSGARAIQYF. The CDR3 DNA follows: TGTGCCCGCAGTTTATCCGGGGCGCGAGCCATTCAGTACTTC.

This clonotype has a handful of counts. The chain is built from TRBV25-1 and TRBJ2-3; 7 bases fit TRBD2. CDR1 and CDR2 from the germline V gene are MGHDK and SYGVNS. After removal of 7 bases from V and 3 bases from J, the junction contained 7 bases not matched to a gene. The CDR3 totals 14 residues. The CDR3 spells CASTSPGGTDTQYF. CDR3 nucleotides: TGTGCCAGCACCTCCCCCGGGGGGACAGATACGCAGTATTTT.

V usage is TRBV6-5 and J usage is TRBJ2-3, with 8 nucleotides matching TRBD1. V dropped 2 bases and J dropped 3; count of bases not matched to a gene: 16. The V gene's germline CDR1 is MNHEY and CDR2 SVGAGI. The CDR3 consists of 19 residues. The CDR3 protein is CASSYKSGGAGGRTDTQYF. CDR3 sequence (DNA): TGTGCCAGCAGTTACAAGTCAGGGGGCGCGGGTGGTCGGACAGATACGCAGTATTTT.

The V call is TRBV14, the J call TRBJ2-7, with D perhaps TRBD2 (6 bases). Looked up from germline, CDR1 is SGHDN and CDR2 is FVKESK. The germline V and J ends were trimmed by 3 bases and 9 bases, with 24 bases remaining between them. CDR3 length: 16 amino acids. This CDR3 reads CASSQNAGAPGDAQYF. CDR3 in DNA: TGTGCCAGCAGCCAGAATGCCGGGGCCCCGGGGGACGCGCAGTACTTC.

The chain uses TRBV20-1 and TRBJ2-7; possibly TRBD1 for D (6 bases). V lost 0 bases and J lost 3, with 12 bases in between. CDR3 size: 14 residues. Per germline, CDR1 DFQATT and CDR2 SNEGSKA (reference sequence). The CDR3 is CSARESGEFYEQYF. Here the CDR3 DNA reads TGCAGTGCTAGAGAGTCAGGGGAATTCTACGAGCAGTACTTC.

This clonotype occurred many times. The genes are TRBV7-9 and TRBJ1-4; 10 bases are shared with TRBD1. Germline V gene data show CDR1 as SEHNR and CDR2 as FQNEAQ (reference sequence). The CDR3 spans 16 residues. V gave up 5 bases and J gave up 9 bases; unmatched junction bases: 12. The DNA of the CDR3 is TGTGCCAGCAGCAACGAAAGGGACAGGGGTGATCAAAAACTGTTTTTT. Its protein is CASSNERDRGDQKLFF.

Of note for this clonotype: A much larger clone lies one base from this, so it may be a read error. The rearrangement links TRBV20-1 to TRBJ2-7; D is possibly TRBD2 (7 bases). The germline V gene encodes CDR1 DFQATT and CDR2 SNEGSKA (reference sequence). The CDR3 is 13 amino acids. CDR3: CGARSGGSHEQYF. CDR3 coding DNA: TGCGGTGCTAGGTCGGGGGGCAGCCACGAGCAGTACTTC.

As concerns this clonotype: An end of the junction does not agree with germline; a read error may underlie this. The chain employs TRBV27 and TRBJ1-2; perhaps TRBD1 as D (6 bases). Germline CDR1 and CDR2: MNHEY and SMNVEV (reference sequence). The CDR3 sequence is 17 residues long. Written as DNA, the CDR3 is TGTGCCAGCAGTCCCGATAGTTATAGCAGGGGCTGGTATGGCTACGCCTTC. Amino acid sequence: CASSPDSYSRGWYGYAF.

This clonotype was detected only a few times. The CDR3 reads CASSQVDFTKWCQYF. The CDR3 bases are TGTGCCAGCAGCCAAGTAGATTTCACCAAATGGTGTCAGTACTTC. The rearrangement uses TRBV3-1 and TRBJ2-4, with unresolved D. Germline CDR1 LGHDT, CDR2 YNNKEL (reference sequence). The CDR3 totals 15 residues. With 1 base removed from V and 12 bases from J, the gap between germline ends came to 19 bases.

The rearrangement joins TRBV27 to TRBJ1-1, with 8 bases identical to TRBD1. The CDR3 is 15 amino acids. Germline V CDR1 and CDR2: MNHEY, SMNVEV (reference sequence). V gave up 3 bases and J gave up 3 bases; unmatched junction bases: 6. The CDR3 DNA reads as TGTGCCAGCAGTTTCGGGGGACAGGTTGACACTGAAGCTTTCTTT. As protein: CASSFGGQVDTEAFF.

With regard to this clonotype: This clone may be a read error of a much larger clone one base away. CDR3 sequence (DNA): TGCGCCTGCAGCGCCCAGAATGAGCAGTTCTTC. Translation gives CACSAQNEQFF. This chain uses TRBV5-1 with TRBJ2-1, with no clear D. The germline V gene has CDR1 SGHRS and CDR2 YFSETQ. The CDR3 consists of 11 residues.

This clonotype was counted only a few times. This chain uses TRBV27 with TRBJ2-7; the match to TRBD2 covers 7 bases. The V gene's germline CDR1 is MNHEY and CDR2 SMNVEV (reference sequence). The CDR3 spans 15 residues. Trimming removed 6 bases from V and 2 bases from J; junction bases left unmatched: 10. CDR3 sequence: CASSRTRSNTYEQYF. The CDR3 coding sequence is TGTGCCAGCAGCCGGACTAGGTCGAATACCTACGAGCAGTACTTC.

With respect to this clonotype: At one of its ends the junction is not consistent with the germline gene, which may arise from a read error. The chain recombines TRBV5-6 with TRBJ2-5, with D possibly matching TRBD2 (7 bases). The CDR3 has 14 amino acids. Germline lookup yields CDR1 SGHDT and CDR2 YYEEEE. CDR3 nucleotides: TGTGCCAGTAGCTGGGGGGGGGCGGAAGAGCCCCAGTACTTC. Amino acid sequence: CASSWGGAEEPQYF.

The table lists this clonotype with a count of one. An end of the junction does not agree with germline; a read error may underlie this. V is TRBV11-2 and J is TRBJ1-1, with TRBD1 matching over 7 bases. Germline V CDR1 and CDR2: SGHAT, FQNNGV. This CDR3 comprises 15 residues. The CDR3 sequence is CACSLEGQLNTEAFF. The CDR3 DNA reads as TGTGCCTGCAGCTTAGAGGGACAGCTCAACACTGAAGCTTTCTTT.

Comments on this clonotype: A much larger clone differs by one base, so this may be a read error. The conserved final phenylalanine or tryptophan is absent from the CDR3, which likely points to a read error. The CDR3 loop reads CASSDTGDPQETQYY. The DNA for the CDR3 is TGTGCCAGCAGCGATACAGGGGATCCACAAGAGACCCAGTACTAC. The chain carries TRBV5-3 and TRBJ2-5; 7 bases map to TRBD1. TRBV5-3 is marked as an open reading frame, function uncertain. V gave up 8 bases and J gave up 2 bases; unmatched junction bases: 12. The CDR3 is 15 residues long.

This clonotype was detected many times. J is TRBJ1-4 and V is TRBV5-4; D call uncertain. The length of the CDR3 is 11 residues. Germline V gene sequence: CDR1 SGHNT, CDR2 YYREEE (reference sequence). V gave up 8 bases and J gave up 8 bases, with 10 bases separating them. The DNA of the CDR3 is TGTGCCAGTCAGGACGGGGAAAAACTGTTTTTT. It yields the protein CASQDGEKLFF.

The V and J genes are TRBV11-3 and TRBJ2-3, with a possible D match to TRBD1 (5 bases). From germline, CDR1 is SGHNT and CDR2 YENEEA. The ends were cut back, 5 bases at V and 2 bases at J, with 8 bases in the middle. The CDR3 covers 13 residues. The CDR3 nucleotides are TGTGCCAGCAGCAGGGGTACCACAGATACGCAGTATTTT. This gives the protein CASSRGTTDTQYF.

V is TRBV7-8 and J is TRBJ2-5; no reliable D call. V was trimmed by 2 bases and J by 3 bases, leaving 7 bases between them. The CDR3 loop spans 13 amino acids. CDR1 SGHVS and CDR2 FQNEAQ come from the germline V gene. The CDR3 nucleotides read TGTGCCAGCAGCTTACAGGCCGAAGAGACCCAGTACTTC. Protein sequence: CASSLQAEETQYF.

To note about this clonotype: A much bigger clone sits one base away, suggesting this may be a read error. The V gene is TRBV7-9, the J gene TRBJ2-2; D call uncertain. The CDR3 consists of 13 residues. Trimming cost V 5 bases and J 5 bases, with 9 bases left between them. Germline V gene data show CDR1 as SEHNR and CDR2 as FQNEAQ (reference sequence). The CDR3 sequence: CASSHIATGELFF. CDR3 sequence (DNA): TGTGCCAGCAGCCATATCGCAACCGGGGAGCTGTTTTTT.

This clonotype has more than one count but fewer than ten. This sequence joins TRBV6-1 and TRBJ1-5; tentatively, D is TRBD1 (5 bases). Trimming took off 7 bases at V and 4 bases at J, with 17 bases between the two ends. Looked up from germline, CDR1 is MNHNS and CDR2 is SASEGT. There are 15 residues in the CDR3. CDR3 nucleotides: TGTGCCAGCAACTCGCACAGACAGCTTAATCAGCCCCAGCATTTT. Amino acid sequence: CASNSHRQLNQPQHF.

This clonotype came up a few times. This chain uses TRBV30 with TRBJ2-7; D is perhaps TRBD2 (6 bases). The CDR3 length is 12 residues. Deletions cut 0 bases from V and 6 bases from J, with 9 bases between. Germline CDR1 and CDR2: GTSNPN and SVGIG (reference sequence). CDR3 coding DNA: TGTGCCTGGAGTGTAATGGGGGGCGAGCAGTACTTC. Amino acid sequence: CAWSVMGGEQYF.

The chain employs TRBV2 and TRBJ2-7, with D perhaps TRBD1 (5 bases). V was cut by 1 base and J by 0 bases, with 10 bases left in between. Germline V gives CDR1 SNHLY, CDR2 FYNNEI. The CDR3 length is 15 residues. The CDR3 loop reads CASSEGGWSSYEQYF. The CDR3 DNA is TGTGCCAGCAGTGAAGGGGGCTGGAGCTCCTACGAGCAGTACTTC.

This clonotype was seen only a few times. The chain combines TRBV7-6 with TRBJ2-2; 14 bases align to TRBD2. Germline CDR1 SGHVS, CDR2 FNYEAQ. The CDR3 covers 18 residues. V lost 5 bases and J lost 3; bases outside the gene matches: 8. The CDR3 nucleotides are TGTGCCAGCAGCGAGGGACTAGCGGGAGTTATCGACACCGGGGAGCTGTTTTTT. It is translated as CASSEGLAGVIDTGELFF.

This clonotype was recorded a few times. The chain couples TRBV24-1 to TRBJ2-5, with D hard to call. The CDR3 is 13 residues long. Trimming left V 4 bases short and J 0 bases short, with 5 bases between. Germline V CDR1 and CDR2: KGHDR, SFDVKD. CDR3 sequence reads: CATSEANQETQYF. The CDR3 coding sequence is TGTGCCACCAGTGAGGCGAACCAAGAGACCCAGTACTTC.